This section outlines one T cell receptor (beta chain) sequence together with its context. Trimming took 5 bases from V and 5 from J; bases not matched to a gene: 4. CDR3 size: 13 residues. Germline CDR1 SEHNR, CDR2 FQNEAQ (reference sequence). TCRdb analysed the reads with MiXCR anew, one entry per CDR3 protein. The top ten clones hold about a quarter of a sample with 2,300 or so distinct CDR3 sequences, under 20% of them seen once. The data were taken from a study of liver allograft versus peripheral blood T cells. About the research overall: Transplanted livers held T cell receptor repertoires, and these were compared with repertoires in recipients' peripheral blood.

This chain joins TRBV7-9 and TRBJ2-7, with TRBD1 matching 9 bases. The receptor's source is a human patient who had a liver transplant. The graft donor may be the source of some T cells. The CDR3 DNA reads TGTGCCAGCAGCCGCTGGGACAGGGACGAGCAGTACTTC. It specifies CASSRWDRDEQYF.